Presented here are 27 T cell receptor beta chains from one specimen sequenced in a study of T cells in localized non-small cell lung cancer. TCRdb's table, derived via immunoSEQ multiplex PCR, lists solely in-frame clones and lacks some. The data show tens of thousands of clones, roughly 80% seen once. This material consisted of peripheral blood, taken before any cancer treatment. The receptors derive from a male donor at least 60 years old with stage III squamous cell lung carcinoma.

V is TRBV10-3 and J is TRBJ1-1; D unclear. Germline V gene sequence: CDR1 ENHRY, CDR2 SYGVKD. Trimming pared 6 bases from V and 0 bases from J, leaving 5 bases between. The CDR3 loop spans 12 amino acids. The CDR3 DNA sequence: TGTGCCATCAGGGGGTTGAACACTGAAGCTTTCTTT. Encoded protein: CAIRGLNTEAFF.

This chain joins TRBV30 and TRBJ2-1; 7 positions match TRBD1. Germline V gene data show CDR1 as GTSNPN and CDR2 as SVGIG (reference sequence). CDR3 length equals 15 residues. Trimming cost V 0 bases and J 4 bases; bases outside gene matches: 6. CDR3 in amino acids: CAWSVGTATYNEQFF. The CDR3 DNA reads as TGTGCCTGGAGTGTAGGGACAGCCACTTACAATGAGCAGTTCTTC.

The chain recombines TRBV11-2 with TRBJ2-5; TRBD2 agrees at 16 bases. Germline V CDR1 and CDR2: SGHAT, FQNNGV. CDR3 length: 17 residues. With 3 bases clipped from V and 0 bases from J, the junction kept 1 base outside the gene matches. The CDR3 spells CASSLGTSGGDQETQYF. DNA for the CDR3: TGTGCCAGCAGCTTGGGGACTAGCGGGGGGGACCAAGAGACCCAGTACTTC.

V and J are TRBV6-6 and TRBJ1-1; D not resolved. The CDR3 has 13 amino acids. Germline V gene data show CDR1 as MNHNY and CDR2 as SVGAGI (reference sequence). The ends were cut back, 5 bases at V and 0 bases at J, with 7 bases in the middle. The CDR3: CASSLPLNTEAFF. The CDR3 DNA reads TGTGCCAGCAGTCTGCCTTTGAACACTGAAGCTTTCTTT.

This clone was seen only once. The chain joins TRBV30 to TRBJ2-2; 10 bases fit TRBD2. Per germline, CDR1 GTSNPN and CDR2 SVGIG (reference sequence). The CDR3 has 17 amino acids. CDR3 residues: CAVEKGLAGAGTGELFF. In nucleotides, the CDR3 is TGTGCGGTAGAGAAGGGGCTAGCGGGGGCGGGGACCGGGGAGCTGTTTTTT.

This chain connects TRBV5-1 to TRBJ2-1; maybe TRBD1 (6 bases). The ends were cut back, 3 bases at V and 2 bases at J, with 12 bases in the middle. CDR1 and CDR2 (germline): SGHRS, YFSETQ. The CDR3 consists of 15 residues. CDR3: CASSSNSGAYNEQFF. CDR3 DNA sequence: TGCGCCAGCAGCTCCAATTCAGGGGCCTACAATGAGCAGTTCTTC. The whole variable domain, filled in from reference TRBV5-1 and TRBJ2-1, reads KAGVTQTPRYLIKTRGQQVTLSCSPISGHRSVSWYQQTPGQGLQFLFEYFSETQRNKGNFPGRFSGRQFSNSRSEMNVSTLELGDSALYLCASSSNSGAYNEQFFGPGTRLTVL.

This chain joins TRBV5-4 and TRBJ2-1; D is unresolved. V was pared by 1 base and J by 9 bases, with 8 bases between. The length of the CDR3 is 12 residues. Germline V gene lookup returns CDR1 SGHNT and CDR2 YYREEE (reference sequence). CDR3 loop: CASSLTGSEQFF. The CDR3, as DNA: TGTGCCAGCAGCTTGACGGGCAGTGAGCAGTTCTTC.

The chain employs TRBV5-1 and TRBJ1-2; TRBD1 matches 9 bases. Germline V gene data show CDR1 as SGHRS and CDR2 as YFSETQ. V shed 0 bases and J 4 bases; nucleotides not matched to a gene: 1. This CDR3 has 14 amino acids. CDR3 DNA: TGCGCCAGCAGCTTGGAGGGACAGGGCTATGGCTACACCTTC. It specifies CASSLEGQGYGYTF.

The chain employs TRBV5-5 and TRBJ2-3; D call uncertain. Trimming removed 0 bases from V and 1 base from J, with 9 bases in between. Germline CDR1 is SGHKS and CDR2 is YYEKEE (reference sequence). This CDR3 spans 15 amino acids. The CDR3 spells CASSLAPWGTDTQYF. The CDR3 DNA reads TGTGCCAGCAGCTTGGCGCCCTGGGGCACAGATACGCAGTATTTT.

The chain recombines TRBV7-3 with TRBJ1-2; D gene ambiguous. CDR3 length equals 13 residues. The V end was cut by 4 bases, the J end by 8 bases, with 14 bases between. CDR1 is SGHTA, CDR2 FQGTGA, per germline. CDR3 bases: TGTGCCAGCAGCTCCGGACCCAAAGAGGGCTACACCTTC. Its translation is CASSSGPKEGYTF.

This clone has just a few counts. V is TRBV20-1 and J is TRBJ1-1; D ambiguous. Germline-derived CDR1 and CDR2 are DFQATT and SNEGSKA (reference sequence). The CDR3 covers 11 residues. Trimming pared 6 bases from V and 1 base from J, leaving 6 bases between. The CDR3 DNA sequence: TGCAGTGCGTGGAGGAACACTGAAGCTTTCTTT. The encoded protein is CSAWRNTEAFF.

CDR3: CASSLGLGQPQHF. CDR3 DNA: TGTGCCAGCAGCTTAGGTTTAGGTCAGCCCCAGCATTTT. This rearrangement joins TRBV7-6 to TRBJ1-5; no reliable D call. Germline V gene sequence: CDR1 SGHVS, CDR2 FNYEAQ. This CDR3 is 13 amino acids long. V was clipped by 1 base and J by 6 bases, with 7 bases between them.

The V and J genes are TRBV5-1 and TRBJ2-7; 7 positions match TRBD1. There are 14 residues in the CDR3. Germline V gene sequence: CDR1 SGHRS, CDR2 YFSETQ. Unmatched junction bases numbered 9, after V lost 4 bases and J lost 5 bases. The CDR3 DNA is TGCGCCAGCAGCGACAGGGATTATATGGACGAGCAGTACTTC. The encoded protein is CASSDRDYMDEQYF.

The CDR3 DNA follows: TGCGCCAGCAGCTTGGTCCAGGGCTCAATCAATGAGCAGTTCTTC. This translates into CASSLVQGSINEQFF. The genes are TRBV5-1 and TRBJ2-1; tentative D call: TRBD1 (5 bases). Germline V CDR1 and CDR2: SGHRS, YFSETQ. The CDR3 has 15 amino acids. V was cut by 0 bases and J by 6 bases, with 13 bases left in between.

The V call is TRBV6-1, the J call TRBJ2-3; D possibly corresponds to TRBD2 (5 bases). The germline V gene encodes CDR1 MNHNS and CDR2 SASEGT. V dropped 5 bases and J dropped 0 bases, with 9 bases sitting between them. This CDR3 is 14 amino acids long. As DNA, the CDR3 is TGTGCCAGCAGTAGGGAGCCTAGCACAGATACGCAGTATTTT. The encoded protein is CASSREPSTDTQYF.

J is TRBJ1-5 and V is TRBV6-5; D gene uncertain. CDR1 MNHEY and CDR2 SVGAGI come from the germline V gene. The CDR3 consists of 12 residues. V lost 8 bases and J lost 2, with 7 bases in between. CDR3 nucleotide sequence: TGTGCCAGCGGAGGCGGCAATCAGCCCCAGCATTTT. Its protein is CASGGGNQPQHF.

The CDR3 protein is CASSESGEPLNSPLHF. The DNA for the CDR3 is TGCGCCAGCAGTGAGTCGGGCGAGCCCTTAAATTCACCCCTCCACTTT. This chain links TRBV5-1 with TRBJ1-6, with D unresolved. Germline CDR1 and CDR2: SGHRS and YFSETQ. The CDR3 extends over 16 amino acids. Between the trimmed V and J ends, which lost 5 bases and 7 bases, there was a span of 19 bases. Full variable domain (outside the CDR3, taken from reference TRBV5-1 and TRBJ1-6): KAGVTQTPRYLIKTRGQQVTLSCSPISGHRSVSWYQQTPGQGLQFLFEYFSETQRNKGNFPGRFSGRQFSNSRSEMNVSTLELGDSALYLCASSESGEPLNSPLHFGNGTRLTVT.

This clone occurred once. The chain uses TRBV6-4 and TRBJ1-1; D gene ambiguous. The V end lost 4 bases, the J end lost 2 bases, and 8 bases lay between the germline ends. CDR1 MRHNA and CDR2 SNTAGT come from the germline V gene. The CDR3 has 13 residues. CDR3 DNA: TGTGCCAGCAGTGTCAAGGTTAACACTGAAGCTTTCTTT. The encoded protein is CASSVKVNTEAFF.

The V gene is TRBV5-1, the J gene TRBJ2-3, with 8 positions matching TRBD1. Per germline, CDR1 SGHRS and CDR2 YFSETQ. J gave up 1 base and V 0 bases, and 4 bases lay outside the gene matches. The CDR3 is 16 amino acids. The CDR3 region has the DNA TGCGCCAGCAGCTTGGGAGTGACAGGGGGCACAGATACGCAGTATTTT. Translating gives CASSLGVTGGTDTQYF.

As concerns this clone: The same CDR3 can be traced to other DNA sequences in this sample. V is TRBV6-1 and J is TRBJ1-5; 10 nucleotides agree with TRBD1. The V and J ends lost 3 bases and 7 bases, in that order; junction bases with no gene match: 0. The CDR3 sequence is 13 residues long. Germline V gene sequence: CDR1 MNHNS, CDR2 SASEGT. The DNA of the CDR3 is TGTGCCAGCAGTGAGGGACAGGGGCAGCCCCAGCATTTT. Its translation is CASSEGQGQPQHF.

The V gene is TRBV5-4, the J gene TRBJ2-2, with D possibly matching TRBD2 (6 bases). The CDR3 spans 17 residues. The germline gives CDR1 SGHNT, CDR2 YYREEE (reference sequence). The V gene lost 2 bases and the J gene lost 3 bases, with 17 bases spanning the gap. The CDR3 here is CASSFRRTTSDTGELFF. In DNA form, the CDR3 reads TGTGCCAGCAGCTTCCGGAGGACTACTTCTGACACCGGGGAGCTGTTTTTT.

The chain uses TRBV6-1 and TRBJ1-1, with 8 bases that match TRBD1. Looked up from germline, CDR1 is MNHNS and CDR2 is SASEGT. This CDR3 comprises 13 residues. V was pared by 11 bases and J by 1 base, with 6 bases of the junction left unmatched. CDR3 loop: CAGQGSGNTEAFF. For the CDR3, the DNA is TGTGCCGGACAGGGTTCGGGGAACACTGAAGCTTTCTTT.

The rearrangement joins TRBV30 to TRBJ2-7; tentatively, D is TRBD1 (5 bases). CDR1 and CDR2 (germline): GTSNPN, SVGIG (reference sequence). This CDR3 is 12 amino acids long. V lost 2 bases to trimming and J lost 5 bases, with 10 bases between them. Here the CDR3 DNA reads TGTGCCTGGAGTTCCCAGGGTAACGAGCAGTACTTC. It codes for CAWSSQGNEQYF. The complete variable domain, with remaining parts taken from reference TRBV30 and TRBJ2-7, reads SQTIHQWPATLVQPVGSPLSLECTVEGTSNPNLYWYRQAAGRGLQLLFYSVGIGQISSEVPQNLSASRPQDRQFILSSKKLLLSDSGFYLCAWSSQGNEQYFGPGTRLTVT.

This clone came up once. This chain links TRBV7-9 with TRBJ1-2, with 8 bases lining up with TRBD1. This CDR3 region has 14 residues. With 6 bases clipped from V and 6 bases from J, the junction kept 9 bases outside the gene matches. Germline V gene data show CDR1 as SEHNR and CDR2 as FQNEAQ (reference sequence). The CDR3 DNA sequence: TGTGCCAGCAGTTCTTACGGGACAGGAAATGGCTACACCTTC. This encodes CASSSYGTGNGYTF.

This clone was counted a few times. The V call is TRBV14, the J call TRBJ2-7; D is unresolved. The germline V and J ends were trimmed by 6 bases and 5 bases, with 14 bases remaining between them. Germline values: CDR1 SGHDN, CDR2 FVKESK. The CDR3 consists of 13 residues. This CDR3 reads CASSSDPRDEQYF. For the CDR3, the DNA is TGTGCCAGCAGTTCAGACCCCCGGGACGAGCAGTACTTC. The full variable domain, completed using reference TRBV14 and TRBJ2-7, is EAGVTQFPSHSVIEKGQTVTLRCDPISGHDNLYWYRRVMGKEIKFLLHFVKESKQDESGMPNNRFLAERTGGTYSTLKVQPAELEDSGVYFCASSSDPRDEQYFGPGTRLTVT.

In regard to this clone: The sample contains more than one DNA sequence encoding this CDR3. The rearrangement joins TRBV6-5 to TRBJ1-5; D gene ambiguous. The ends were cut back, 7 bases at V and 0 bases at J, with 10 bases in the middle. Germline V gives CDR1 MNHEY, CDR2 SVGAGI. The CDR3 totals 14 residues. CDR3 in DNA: TGTGCCAGCATCCGCGCTGTTAGCAATCAGCCCCAGCATTTT. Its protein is CASIRAVSNQPQHF.

The CDR3, as DNA: TGTGCCAGCAGCCCCGAGGGGGGCTTGAACACCGGGGAGCTGTTTTTT. It is translated as CASSPEGGLNTGELFF. This rearrangement joins TRBV2 to TRBJ2-2; possibly TRBD1 or TRBD2 for D (6 bases each). The CDR3 runs to 16 residues. Trimming removed 6 bases at V and 1 base at J, with 15 bases between. Looked up from germline, CDR1 is SNHLY and CDR2 is FYNNEI.